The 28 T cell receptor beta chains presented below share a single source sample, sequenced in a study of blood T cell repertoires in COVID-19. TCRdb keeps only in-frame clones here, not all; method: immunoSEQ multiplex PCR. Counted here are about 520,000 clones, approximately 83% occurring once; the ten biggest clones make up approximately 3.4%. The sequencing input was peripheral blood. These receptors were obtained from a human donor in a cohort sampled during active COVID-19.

The CDR3: CASSVDQDSGEGKTQYF. Written as DNA, the CDR3 is TGTGCCAGCAGCGTAGATCAGGATAGCGGGGAGGGAAAGACCCAGTACTTC. This rearrangement joins TRBV9 to TRBJ2-5; 8 nucleotides match TRBD2. The CDR3 has 17 residues. The V and J ends lost 0 bases and 6 bases, in that order; junction bases with no gene match: 13. Germline-derived CDR1 and CDR2 are SGDLS and YYNGEE. Together with reference TRBV9 and TRBJ2-5, the CDR3 gives the full variable domain: DSGVTQTPKHLITATGQRVTLRCSPRSGDLSVYWYQQSLDQGLQFLIQYYNGEERAKGNILERFSAQQFPDLHSELNLSSLELGDSALYFCASSVDQDSGEGKTQYFGPGTRLLVL.

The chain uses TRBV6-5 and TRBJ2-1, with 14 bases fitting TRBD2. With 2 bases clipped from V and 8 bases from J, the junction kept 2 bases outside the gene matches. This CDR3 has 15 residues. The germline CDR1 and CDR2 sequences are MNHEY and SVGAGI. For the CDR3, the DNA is TGTGCCAGCAGTTACGGGACTAGCGGGAGTTATGAGCAGTTCTTC. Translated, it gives CASSYGTSGSYEQFF.

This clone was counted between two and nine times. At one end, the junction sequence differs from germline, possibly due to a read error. CDR3 sequence (DNA): TGCAGTGCCATACTCCCTGGGACAGTAAACTTC. Its protein is CSAILPGTVNF. This sequence joins TRBV20-1 and TRBJ2-5; 7 nucleotides line up with TRBD1. The CDR3 loop spans 11 amino acids. CDR1 is DFQATT, CDR2 SNEGSKA, per germline (reference sequence).

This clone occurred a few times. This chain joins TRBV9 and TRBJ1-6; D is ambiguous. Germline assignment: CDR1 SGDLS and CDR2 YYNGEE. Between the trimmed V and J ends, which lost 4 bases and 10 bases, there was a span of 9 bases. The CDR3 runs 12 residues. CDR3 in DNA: TGTGCCAGCAGCTCAGGCGGGTCACCCCTCCACTTT. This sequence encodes CASSSGGSPLHF.

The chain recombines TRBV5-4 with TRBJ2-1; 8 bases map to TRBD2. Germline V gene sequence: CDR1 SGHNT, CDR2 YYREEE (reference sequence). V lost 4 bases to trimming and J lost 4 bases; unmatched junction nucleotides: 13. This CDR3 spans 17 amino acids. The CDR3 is CASSVGTRRIPYNEQFF. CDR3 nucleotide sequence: TGTGCCAGCAGCGTCGGGACTAGAAGGATCCCTTACAATGAGCAGTTCTTC.

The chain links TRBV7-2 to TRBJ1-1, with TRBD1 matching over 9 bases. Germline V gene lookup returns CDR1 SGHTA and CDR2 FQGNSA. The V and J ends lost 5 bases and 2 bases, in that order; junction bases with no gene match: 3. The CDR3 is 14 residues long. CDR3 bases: TGTGCCAGCAGCGGACAGGGGATAAACACTGAAGCTTTCTTT. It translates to CASSGQGINTEAFF.

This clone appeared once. The CDR3 spells CASSRNQGWNQPQHF. The CDR3 DNA is TGTGCCAGCAGTCGGAATCAGGGGTGGAATCAGCCCCAGCATTTT. This sequence joins TRBV6-5 and TRBJ1-5; TRBD1 is a possible D gene (6 bases). The CDR3 totals 15 residues. Germline CDR1 is MNHEY and CDR2 is SVGAGI. Trimming took 5 bases from V and 4 from J, leaving 15 bases between them.

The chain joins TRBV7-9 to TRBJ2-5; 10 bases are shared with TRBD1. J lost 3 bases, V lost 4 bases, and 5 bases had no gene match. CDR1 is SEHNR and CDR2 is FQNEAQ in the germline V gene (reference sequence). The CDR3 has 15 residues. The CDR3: CASSSGQGSKETQYF. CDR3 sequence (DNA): TGTGCCAGCAGCTCGGGACAGGGGTCGAAAGAGACCCAGTACTTC.

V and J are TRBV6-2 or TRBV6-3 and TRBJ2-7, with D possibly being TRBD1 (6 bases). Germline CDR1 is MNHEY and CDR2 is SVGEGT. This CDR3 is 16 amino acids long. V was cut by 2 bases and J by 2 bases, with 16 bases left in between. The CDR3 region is CASSYPTGTLAYEQYF. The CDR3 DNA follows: TGTGCCAGCAGTTACCCTACAGGGACGTTGGCCTACGAGCAGTACTTC.

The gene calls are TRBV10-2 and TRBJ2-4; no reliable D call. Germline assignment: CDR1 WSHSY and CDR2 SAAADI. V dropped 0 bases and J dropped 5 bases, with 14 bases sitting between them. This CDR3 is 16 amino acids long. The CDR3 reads CASSESGQPRQNIQYF. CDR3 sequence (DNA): TGCGCCAGCAGTGAGTCTGGGCAACCCCGACAAAACATTCAGTACTTC.

This chain's CDR3 is CASSILGTGYGYTF. In nucleotides, the CDR3 is TGCGCCAGCAGCATACTCGGGACAGGGTATGGCTACACCTTC. The chain joins TRBV5-1 to TRBJ1-2, with 9 bases that match TRBD1. From germline, CDR1 is SGHRS and CDR2 YFSETQ. With V trimmed by 4 bases and J by 5 bases, 6 bases remained unmatched. CDR3 length equals 14 residues.

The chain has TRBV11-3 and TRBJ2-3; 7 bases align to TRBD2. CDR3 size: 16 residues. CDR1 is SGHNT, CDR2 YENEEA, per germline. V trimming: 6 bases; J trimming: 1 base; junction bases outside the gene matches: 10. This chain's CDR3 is CASSLGASGGTDTQYF. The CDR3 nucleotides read TGTGCCAGCAGTCTAGGGGCTAGCGGAGGCACAGATACGCAGTATTTT.

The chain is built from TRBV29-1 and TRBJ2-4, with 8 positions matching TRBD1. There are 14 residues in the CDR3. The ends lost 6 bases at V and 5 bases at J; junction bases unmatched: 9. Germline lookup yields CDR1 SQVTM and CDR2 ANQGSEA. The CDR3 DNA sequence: TGCAGCGTGGGGACAGGTTCGGCCGAAAACATTCAGTACTTC. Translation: CSVGTGSAENIQYF.

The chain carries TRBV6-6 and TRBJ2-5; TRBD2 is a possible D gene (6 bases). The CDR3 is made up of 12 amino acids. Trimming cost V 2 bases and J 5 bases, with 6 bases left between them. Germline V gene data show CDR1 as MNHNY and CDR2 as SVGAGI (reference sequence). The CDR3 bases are TGTGCCAGCAGTTACCGGGGGGAGACCCAGTACTTC. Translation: CASSYRGETQYF.

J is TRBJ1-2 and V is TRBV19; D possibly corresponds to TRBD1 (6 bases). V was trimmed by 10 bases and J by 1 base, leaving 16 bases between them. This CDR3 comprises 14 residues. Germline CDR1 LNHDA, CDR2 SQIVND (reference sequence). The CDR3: CATSLTGSNYGYTF. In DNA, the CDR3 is TGTGCCACCTCGCTGACAGGCAGTAACTATGGCTACACCTTC.

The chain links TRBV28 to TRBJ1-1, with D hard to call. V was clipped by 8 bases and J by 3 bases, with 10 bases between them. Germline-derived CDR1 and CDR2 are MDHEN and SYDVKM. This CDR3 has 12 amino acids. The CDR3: CASLTRHTEAFF. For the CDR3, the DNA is TGTGCCAGCCTGACTAGGCACACTGAAGCTTTCTTT.

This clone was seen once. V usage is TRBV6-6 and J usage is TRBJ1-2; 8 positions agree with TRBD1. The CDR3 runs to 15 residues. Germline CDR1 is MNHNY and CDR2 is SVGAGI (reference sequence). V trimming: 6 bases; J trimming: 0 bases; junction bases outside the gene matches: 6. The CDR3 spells CASRFGQGANYGYTF. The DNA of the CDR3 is TGTGCCAGCAGATTTGGACAGGGAGCTAACTATGGCTACACCTTC.

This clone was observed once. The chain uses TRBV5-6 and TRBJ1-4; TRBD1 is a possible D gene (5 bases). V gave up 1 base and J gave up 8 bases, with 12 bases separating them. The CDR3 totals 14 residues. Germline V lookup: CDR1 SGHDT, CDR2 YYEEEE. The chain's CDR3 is CASSLNRGLEKLFF. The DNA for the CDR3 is TGTGCCAGCAGCTTGAATCGGGGGTTGGAAAAACTGTTTTTT.

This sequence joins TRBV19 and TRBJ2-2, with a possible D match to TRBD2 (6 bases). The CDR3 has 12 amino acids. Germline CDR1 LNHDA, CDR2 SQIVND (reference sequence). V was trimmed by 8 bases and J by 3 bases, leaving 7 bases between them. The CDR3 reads CASGGYTGELFF. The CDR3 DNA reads TGTGCCAGTGGGGGGTACACCGGGGAGCTGTTTTTT.

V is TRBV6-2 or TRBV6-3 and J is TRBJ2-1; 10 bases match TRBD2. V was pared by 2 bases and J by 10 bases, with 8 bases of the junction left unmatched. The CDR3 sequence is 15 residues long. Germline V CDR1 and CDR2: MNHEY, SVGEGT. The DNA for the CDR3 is TGTGCCAGCAGTTACAGGCTAGCGGGAGTCGACGAGCAGTTCTTC. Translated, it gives CASSYRLAGVDEQFF.

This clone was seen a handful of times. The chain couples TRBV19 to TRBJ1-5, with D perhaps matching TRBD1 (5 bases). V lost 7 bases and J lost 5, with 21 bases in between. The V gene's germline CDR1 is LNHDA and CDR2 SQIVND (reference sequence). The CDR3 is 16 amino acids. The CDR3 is CASNVLFRAPYQPQHF. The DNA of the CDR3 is TGTGCCAGTAATGTCCTCTTCAGGGCCCCCTATCAGCCCCAGCATTTT.

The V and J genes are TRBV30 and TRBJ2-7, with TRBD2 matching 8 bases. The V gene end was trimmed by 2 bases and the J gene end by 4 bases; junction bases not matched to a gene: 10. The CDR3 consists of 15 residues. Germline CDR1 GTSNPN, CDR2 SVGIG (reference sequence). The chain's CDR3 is CAWSPPGLGSYEQYF. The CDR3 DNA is TGTGCCTGGAGTCCACCGGGACTAGGCTCGTACGAGCAGTACTTC.

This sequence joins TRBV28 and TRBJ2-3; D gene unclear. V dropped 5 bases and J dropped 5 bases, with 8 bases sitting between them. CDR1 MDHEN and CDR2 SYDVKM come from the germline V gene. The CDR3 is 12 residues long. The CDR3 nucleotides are TGTGCCAGCAGTGAAAACTTAGATACGCAGTATTTT. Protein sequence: CASSENLDTQYF.

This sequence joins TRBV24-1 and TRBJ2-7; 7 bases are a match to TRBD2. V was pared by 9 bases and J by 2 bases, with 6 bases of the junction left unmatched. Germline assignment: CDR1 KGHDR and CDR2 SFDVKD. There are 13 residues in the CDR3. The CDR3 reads CATRASGTYEQYF. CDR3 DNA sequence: TGTGCCACCCGCGCTAGCGGAACCTACGAGCAGTACTTC.

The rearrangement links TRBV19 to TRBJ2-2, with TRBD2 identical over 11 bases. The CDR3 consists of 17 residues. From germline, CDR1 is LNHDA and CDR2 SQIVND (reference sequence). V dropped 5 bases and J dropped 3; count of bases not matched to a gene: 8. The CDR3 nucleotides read TGTGCCAGTAGTGTGGCTAGCGGGAGGACGGACACCGGGGAGCTGTTTTTT. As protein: CASSVASGRTDTGELFF. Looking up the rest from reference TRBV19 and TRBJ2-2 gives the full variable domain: DGGITQSPKYLFRKEGQNVTLSCEQNLNHDAMYWYRQDPGQGLRLIYYSQIVNDFQKGDIAEGYSVSREKKESFPLTVTSAQKNPTAFYLCASSVASGRTDTGELFFGEGSRLTVL.

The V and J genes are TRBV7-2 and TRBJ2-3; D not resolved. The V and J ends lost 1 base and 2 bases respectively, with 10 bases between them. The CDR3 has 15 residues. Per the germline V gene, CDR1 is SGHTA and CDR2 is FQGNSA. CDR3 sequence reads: CASSLVPGPTDTQYF. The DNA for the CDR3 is TGTGCCAGCAGCTTAGTTCCGGGTCCCACAGATACGCAGTATTTT.

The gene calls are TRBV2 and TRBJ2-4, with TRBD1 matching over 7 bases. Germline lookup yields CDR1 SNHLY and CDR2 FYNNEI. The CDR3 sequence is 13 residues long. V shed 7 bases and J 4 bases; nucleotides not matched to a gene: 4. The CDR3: CASTRDRKNIQYF. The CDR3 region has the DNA TGTGCCAGCACCCGGGACAGAAAAAACATTCAGTACTTC.

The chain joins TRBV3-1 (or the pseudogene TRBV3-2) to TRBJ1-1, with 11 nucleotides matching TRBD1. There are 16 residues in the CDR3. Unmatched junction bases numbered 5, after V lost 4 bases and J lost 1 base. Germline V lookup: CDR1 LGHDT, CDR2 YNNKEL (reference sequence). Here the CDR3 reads CASSRRTGGANTEAFF. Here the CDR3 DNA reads TGTGCCAGCAGCCGTCGGACAGGGGGCGCGAACACTGAAGCTTTCTTT.